These 13 T cell receptor beta chains share one sample of origin, sequenced in a study of human T cells and chemical hapten exposure. The total RNA was obtained from whole blood that was not fractionated. TCRdb re-called the 5' RACE reads through MiXCR, storing one row per CDR3 protein. This table holds under 150,000 distinct CDR3 sequences, approximately 20% found once. The receptors were sampled from a human donor in good health.

This clonotype has just a few counts. V is TRBV7-8 and J is TRBJ2-5; D is possibly TRBD1 or TRBD2 (5 bases each). Trimming took 5 bases from V and 0 from J, leaving 19 bases between them. Germline assignment: CDR1 SGHVS and CDR2 FQNEAQ. This CDR3 comprises 17 residues. The CDR3 sequence is CASSPSRGTAYQETQYF. DNA for the CDR3: TGTGCCAGCAGCCCTAGTAGAGGGACGGCGTACCAAGAGACCCAGTACTTC.

This clonotype has ten or more counts. The chain uses TRBV11-2 and TRBJ1-1, with D possibly matching TRBD1 (5 bases). The germline V gene encodes CDR1 SGHAT and CDR2 FQNNGV. Trimming shortened V by 1 base and J by 0 bases, and 6 bases separated the two germline ends. The CDR3 length is 14 residues. CDR3 sequence: CASSLGGVNTEAFF. DNA for the CDR3: TGTGCCAGCAGCTTAGGAGGGGTGAACACTGAAGCTTTCTTT.

A few counts support this clonotype. The rearrangement joins TRBV6-5 to TRBJ1-5; D unclear. Germline V gene lookup returns CDR1 MNHEY and CDR2 SVGAGI. Trimming pared 6 bases from V and 0 bases from J, leaving 18 bases between. CDR3 length: 17 amino acids. This CDR3 is CASSAVRSSNSNQPQHF. The CDR3, as DNA: TGTGCCAGCAGCGCCGTGAGGTCGTCTAATAGCAATCAGCCCCAGCATTTT.

The V and J genes are TRBV27 and TRBJ2-1; 10 positions match TRBD2. The CDR3 spans 16 residues. V shed 2 bases, J shed 7 bases, and the junction held 8 bases outside the gene matches. In germline, CDR1 is MNHEY, CDR2 SMNVEV (reference sequence). The CDR3, as DNA: TGTGCCAGCAGTTTAGTGGGACTAGCGTTCAATAATGAGCAGTTCTTC. This gives the protein CASSLVGLAFNNEQFF.

The V gene is TRBV12-3 or TRBV12-4, the J gene TRBJ2-7; the D gene could be TRBD1 or TRBD2 (6 bases each). V lost 7 bases and J 7 bases, leaving 17 bases between the germline ends. The CDR3 sequence is 13 residues long. CDR3 nucleotide sequence: TGTGCCAGCACCTGGGGGGCTCGCTTAGAGCAGTACTTC. Translated, it gives CASTWGARLEQYF.

The chain has TRBV28 and TRBJ2-3, with a possible D match to TRBD2 (5 bases). Deletions cut 8 bases from V and 7 bases from J, with 19 bases between. The germline V gene has CDR1 MDHEN and CDR2 SYDVKM. CDR3 length: 14 amino acids. The DNA of the CDR3 is TGTGCCAGCCGGACGGGGAGTTCCTTTCATACGCAGTATTTT. It is translated as CASRTGSSFHTQYF.

This clonotype came up a few times. This chain connects TRBV9 to TRBJ2-7, with 8 positions matching TRBD1. J gave up 3 bases and V 4 bases, and 9 bases lay outside the gene matches. This CDR3 has 15 residues. Germline V gene sequence: CDR1 SGDLS, CDR2 YYNGEE. The CDR3 DNA is TGTGCCAGCAGCTTCCGGACAGGGACGGTCTACGAGCAGTACTTC. Encoded protein: CASSFRTGTVYEQYF.

The V gene is TRBV7-6, the J gene TRBJ2-7; D remains ambiguous. V lost 5 bases to trimming and J lost 5 bases, with 16 bases between them. Germline assignment: CDR1 SGHVS and CDR2 FNYEAQ. The CDR3 contains 14 residues. Here the CDR3 reads CASSLSPLRHEQYF. CDR3 in DNA: TGTGCCAGCAGCCTTTCCCCACTCCGGCACGAGCAGTACTTC.

This clonotype has only a few counts. The chain links TRBV4-1 to TRBJ2-7; D remains ambiguous. Germline V gene sequence: CDR1 MGHRA, CDR2 YSYEKL. V shed 0 bases and J shed 3 bases, with 12 bases lying between them. The CDR3 is made up of 15 amino acids. CDR3 sequence reads: CASSQDRIWGYEQYF. The CDR3 DNA reads as TGCGCCAGCAGCCAAGATAGAATATGGGGCTACGAGCAGTACTTC.

The chain couples TRBV6-5 to TRBJ1-2; TRBD1 agrees at 7 bases. The trim removed 6 bases at V and 5 bases at J, leaving 6 bases unmatched. Germline lookup yields CDR1 MNHEY and CDR2 SVGAGI. The CDR3 spans 13 residues. For the CDR3, the DNA is TGTGCCAGCAGCTATACAGGGGAATATGGCTACACCTTC. Translation: CASSYTGEYGYTF.

V and J are TRBV5-1 and TRBJ2-1, with 10 bases lining up with TRBD2. The CDR3 contains 16 residues. Germline CDR1 SGHRS, CDR2 YFSETQ. J lost 9 bases, V lost 2 bases, and 11 bases had no gene match. The CDR3 is CASSFTASGRIGEQFF. CDR3 nucleotides: TGCGCCAGCAGCTTCACGGCTAGCGGGAGAATTGGTGAGCAGTTCTTC.

This clonotype was seen only a few times. J is TRBJ2-2 and V is TRBV5-5; 9 positions agree with TRBD1. The germline CDR1 and CDR2 sequences are SGHKS and YYEKEE (reference sequence). V was pared by 4 bases and J by 4 bases, with 5 bases of the junction left unmatched. This CDR3 is 15 amino acids long. CDR3 loop: CASSRTGEGTGELFF. The CDR3 DNA follows: TGTGCCAGCAGCCGGACAGGGGAGGGCACCGGGGAGCTGTTTTTT.

The V call is TRBV29-1, the J call TRBJ2-7; D gene unclear. CDR1 and CDR2 (germline): SQVTM, ANQGSEA. Between the trimmed V and J ends, which lost 2 bases and 3 bases, there was a span of 5 bases. The CDR3 has 11 amino acids. CDR3 nucleotide sequence: TGCAGCGTTGAAACTGACTACGAGCAGTACTTC. This gives the protein CSVETDYEQYF.